The TCR beta chain described here comes from a study of CD8+ T cells in alopecia areata. Both peripheral blood and punch biopsies of lesional scalp skin were obtained from patients who had alopecia areata. In each case, RNA was isolated and then reverse transcribed into cDNA as the sequencing template. Profiling relied on immunoSEQ multiplex PCR, and the TCRdb table lists in-frame clones only, not all of them. The profile shows about 12,000 clones, approximately 60% of them singletons. The material sequenced was skin. The receptor was derived from a human donor with alopecia areata.

CDR3 coding DNA: TGTGCCAGCAGCCCCGGGGACAATGAGCAGTTCTTC. Encoded protein: CASSPGDNEQFF. The chain couples TRBV9 to TRBJ2-1, with D perhaps TRBD2 (5 bases). Germline V gene sequence: CDR1 SGDLS, CDR2 YYNGEE. The V end was cut by 4 bases, the J end by 5 bases, with 7 bases between. The CDR3 runs 12 residues.